Each of the 14 T cell receptor beta chains below was sequenced from the same sample in a study of blood T cell repertoires in COVID-19. The data were produced by immunoSEQ multiplex PCR, yet TCRdb's version contains in-frame clones alone and is incomplete. This table has 250,000 to 300,000 clones, almost 85% appearing once. Sequenced input: peripheral blood. These TCRs come from a man in his forties or fifties with active or convalescent COVID-19.

In DNA form, the CDR3 reads TGTGCCAGCAGAGAGGGAGGCATCAATCAGCCCCAGCATTTT. Its translation: CASREGGINQPQHF. The V gene is TRBV2, the J gene TRBJ1-5, with unresolved D. CDR3 length: 14 amino acids. Germline V gene sequence: CDR1 SNHLY, CDR2 FYNNEI. V dropped 6 bases and J dropped 3 bases, with 12 bases sitting between them.

This rearrangement joins TRBV7-9 to TRBJ1-5, with D possibly TRBD1 on 5 matching bases. The CDR3 totals 14 residues. V was cut by 5 bases and J by 6 bases, with 14 bases left in between. CDR1 is SEHNR and CDR2 is FQNEAQ in the germline V gene (reference sequence). CDR3 coding DNA: TGTGCCAGCAGCCGGGGGGACGGGTCTCAGCCCCAGCATTTT. As protein: CASSRGDGSQPQHF.

The chain combines TRBV28 with TRBJ1-1; the D is unclear. CDR3 size: 16 residues. The V end lost 6 bases, the J end lost 13 bases, and 30 bases lay between the germline ends. Per germline, CDR1 MDHEN and CDR2 SYDVKM. CDR3 sequence: CASRRSFLRTRKEGFF. The DNA of the CDR3 is TGTGCCAGCAGAAGATCATTTCTCAGGACCCGGAAGGAGGGTTTCTTT.

The genes are TRBV9 and TRBJ2-5, with TRBD2 matching over 9 bases. The germline CDR1 and CDR2 sequences are SGDLS and YYNGEE. This CDR3 spans 15 amino acids. Losses at the gene ends were 4 bases for V and 3 bases for J; bases not matched to a gene: 7. CDR3 sequence reads: CASSPSAGGEETQYF. Written as DNA, the CDR3 is TGTGCCAGCAGCCCTTCGGCGGGAGGGGAAGAGACCCAGTACTTC.

This clone was seen just once. The J gene is TRBJ2-5, the V gene TRBV7-2, with TRBD2 matching over 13 bases. This CDR3 is built from 15 residues. With 5 bases clipped from V and 7 bases from J, the junction kept 7 bases outside the gene matches. Germline values: CDR1 SGHTA, CDR2 FQGNSA. CDR3 nucleotides: TGTGCCAGCAGCCCGGGACTAGCGGGACCACGGACCCAGTACTTC. This translates into CASSPGLAGPRTQYF.

The gene calls are TRBV5-1 and TRBJ2-4; 12 bases match TRBD1. V trimming: 3 bases; J trimming: 8 bases; junction bases outside the gene matches: 18. This CDR3 comprises 19 residues. Germline V gene lookup returns CDR1 SGHRS and CDR2 YFSETQ. The CDR3: CASSSLVSGDRGPRDIQYF. The CDR3 nucleotides read TGCGCCAGCAGCTCACTGGTATCTGGGGACAGGGGGCCGAGAGACATTCAGTACTTC.

This chain links TRBV19 with TRBJ2-5; TRBD2 agrees at 7 bases. Per germline, CDR1 LNHDA and CDR2 SQIVND (reference sequence). V trimming: 0 bases; J trimming: 5 bases; junction bases outside the gene matches: 15. The CDR3 sequence is 18 residues long. For the CDR3, the DNA is TGTGCCAGTAGTATAGATCCTTGGGACTATAGGGGTTACGAGACCCAGTACTTC. Translation: CASSIDPWDYRGYETQYF.

The rearrangement uses TRBV7-9 and TRBJ1-2; 7 bases align to TRBD1. The CDR3 spans 16 residues. Germline assignment: CDR1 SEHNR and CDR2 FQNEAQ (reference sequence). With V trimmed by 5 bases and J by 4 bases, 13 bases remained unmatched. The CDR3 loop is CASSLIRGQTSYGYTF. CDR3 nucleotides: TGTGCCAGCAGCCTAATTAGGGGACAGACTAGCTATGGCTACACCTTC. The full variable domain, its missing parts supplied by reference TRBV7-9 and TRBJ1-2, is DTGVSQNPRHKITKRGQNVTFRCDPISEHNRLYWYRQTLGQGPEFLTYFQNEAQLEKSRLLSDRFSAERPKGSFSTLEIQRTEQGDSAMYLCASSLIRGQTSYGYTFGSGTRLTVV.

This clone was recorded once. The chain couples TRBV27 to TRBJ2-5, with TRBD2 as a possible D gene (6 bases). The CDR3 runs 13 residues. CDR1 MNHEY and CDR2 SMNVEV come from the germline V gene (reference sequence). The V end lost 5 bases, the J end lost 6 bases, and 13 bases lay between the germline ends. CDR3 residues: CASSPLEGQTQYF. In nucleotides, the CDR3 is TGTGCCAGCAGTCCTCTGGAGGGTCAGACCCAGTACTTC.

The chain employs TRBV3-1 (or the pseudogene TRBV3-2) and TRBJ2-7; possible D gene TRBD2, 6 bases. The V gene's germline CDR1 is LGHDT and CDR2 YNNKEL (reference sequence). The CDR3 runs to 17 residues. V lost 0 bases and J 4 bases, leaving 19 bases between the germline ends. CDR3 nucleotide sequence: TGTGCCAGCAGCCAAGACACCGCGGGACTCAGAAGTTACGAGCAGTACTTC. Amino acids: CASSQDTAGLRSYEQYF.

CDR3 loop: CASSPRQGGTDTQYF. CDR3 coding DNA: TGCGCCAGCAGTCCCCGACAGGGTGGCACAGATACGCAGTATTTT. The chain links TRBV10-1 to TRBJ2-3, with TRBD1 identical over 7 bases. The V gene end was trimmed by 5 bases and the J gene end by 1 base; junction bases not matched to a gene: 6. The CDR3 has 15 residues. Germline V gene data show CDR1 as WNHNN and CDR2 as SYGVQD (reference sequence).

The chain is built from TRBV15 and TRBJ1-1, with D hard to call. Trimming took 4 bases from V and 6 from J, leaving 15 bases between them. The CDR3 is 14 residues long. Per germline, CDR1 LNHNV and CDR2 YYDKDF (reference sequence). CDR3 bases: TGTGCCACCAGCATTGAGCTTGTGTCTCCTGAAGCTTTCTTT. Its translation is CATSIELVSPEAFF. The whole variable domain, filled in from reference TRBV15 and TRBJ1-1, reads DAMVIQNPRYQVTQFGKPVTLSCSQTLNHNVMYWYQQKSSQAPKLLFHYYDKDFNNEADTPDNFQSRRPNTSFCFLDIRSPGLGDTAMYLCATSIELVSPEAFFGQGTRLTVV.

This sequence joins TRBV6-6 and TRBJ2-2, with TRBD1 matching 7 bases. The V segment lost 5 bases and the J segment 6 bases; nucleotides outside the gene matches: 9. Germline CDR1 MNHNY, CDR2 SVGAGI (reference sequence). The CDR3 extends over 15 amino acids. The CDR3 spells CASSRKGQSSGELFF. CDR3 nucleotides: TGTGCCAGCAGTAGAAAGGGACAGTCTTCCGGGGAGCTGTTTTTT.

The rearrangement uses TRBV5-1 and TRBJ2-3; 11 positions match TRBD2. In germline, CDR1 is SGHRS, CDR2 YFSETQ. The ends lost 4 bases at V and 2 bases at J; junction bases unmatched: 21. CDR3 length: 21 residues. The chain's CDR3 is CASSHYSGTSGSKAHTDTQYF. CDR3 nucleotide sequence: TGCGCCAGCAGCCACTACTCCGGGACTAGCGGTTCCAAAGCTCACACAGATACGCAGTATTTT.